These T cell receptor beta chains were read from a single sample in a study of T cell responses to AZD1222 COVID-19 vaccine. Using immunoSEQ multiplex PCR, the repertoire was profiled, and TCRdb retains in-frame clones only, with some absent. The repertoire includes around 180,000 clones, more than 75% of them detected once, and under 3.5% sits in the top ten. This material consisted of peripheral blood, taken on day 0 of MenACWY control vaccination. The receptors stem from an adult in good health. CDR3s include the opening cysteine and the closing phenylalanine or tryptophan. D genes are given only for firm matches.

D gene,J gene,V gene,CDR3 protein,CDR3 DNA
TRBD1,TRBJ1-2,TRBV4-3,CASSQEGDSGGYGYTF,TGCGCCAGCAGCCAAGAGGGGGACAGTGGGGGCTATGGCTACACCTTC
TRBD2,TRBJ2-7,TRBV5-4,CASSLMTSAEQYF,TGTGCCAGCAGCTTAATGACTAGCGCCGAGCAGTACTTC
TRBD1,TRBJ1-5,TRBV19,CASIQGWNQPQHF,TGTGCCAGCATACAGGGGTGGAATCAGCCCCAGCATTTT
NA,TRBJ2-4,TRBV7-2,CASSFFGENIQYF,TGTGCCAGCAGCTTTTTCGGGGAAAACATTCAGTACTTC
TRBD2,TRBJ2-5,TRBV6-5,CASSYSRRERGETQYF,TGTGCCAGCAGTTACTCTAGGCGGGAGAGGGGAGAGACCCAGTACTTC
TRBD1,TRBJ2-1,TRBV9,CASSLGGSNEQFF,TGTGCCAGCAGTTTAGGGGGCAGTAATGAGCAGTTCTTC
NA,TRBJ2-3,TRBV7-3,CASSPGRRGDTQYF,TGTGCCAGCAGCCCCGGGAGACGAGGAGATACGCAGTATTTT
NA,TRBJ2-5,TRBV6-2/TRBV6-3,CASSPGRGWQETQYF,TGTGCCAGCAGCCCGGGCCGGGGGTGGCAAGAGACCCAGTACTTC
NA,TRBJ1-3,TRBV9,CASSGRDHSGNTIYF,TGTGCCAGCAGCGGAAGGGACCACTCTGGAAACACCATATATTTT
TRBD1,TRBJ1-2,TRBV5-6,CASSPPDRGVNYGYTF,TGTGCCAGCAGCCCGCCCGACAGGGGGGTGAACTATGGCTACACCTTC
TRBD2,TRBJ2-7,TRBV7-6,CASSLGTSGSVWGGDEQYF,TGTGCCAGCAGCTTAGGGACTAGCGGGAGTGTCTGGGGCGGCGACGAGCAGTACTTC
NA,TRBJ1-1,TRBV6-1,CASSETGGAFF,TGTGCCAGCAGTGAAACAGGTGGAGCTTTCTTT
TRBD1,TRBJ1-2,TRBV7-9,CASSLVGQGPTNYGYTF,TGTGCCAGCAGCTTAGTCGGACAGGGGCCCACTAACTATGGCTACACCTTC